This T cell receptor beta chain originates from a study of CD8+CD57+ T cells in acquired aplastic anemia. Genomic DNA was employed as the template in profiling TCR beta VDJ and CDR3. Using its own MiXCR run on the reads, TCRdb lists one record per CDR3 protein. The sample holds about 400,000 distinct CDR3 sequences, about 70% seen once. Germline V gene sequence: CDR1 MNHGY, CDR2 SVAAGI. V was shortened by 5 bases and J by 8 bases, with 15 bases between the two germline ends. CDR3 length: 13 amino acids. The chain is built from TRBV6-9 and TRBJ1-1; D may be TRBD1 (5 bases). Sequences were obtained from sorted CD4+, CD8+, or CD8+CD57+ T cells (not recorded which) from PBMCs. This clonotype was obtained from a human donor in good health, serving as a control. The DNA for the CDR3 is TGTGCCAGCAGTAGGACCGGGACTTTCGAAGCTTTCTTT. It yields the protein CASSRTGTFEAFF.